These T cell receptor beta chains were read from a single sample in a study of beta chain features in type 1 diabetes. Using immunoSEQ multiplex PCR, the repertoire was profiled, and TCRdb retains in-frame clones only, with some absent. The sample yields 310,000 or so clones, roughly a tenth seen once. What was sequenced was central memory CD4+ T cells from blood. The source is a man aged 25-40 years with type 1 diabetes. Each CDR3 is given with its conserved first and last residue. Fields, in order: J gene, V gene, CDR3 length, D gene, clone size, CDR3 DNA, CDR3 protein. A D gene is named only where the DNA matches it firmly. Only part of the rows carry a size: once, few, many, or a class if the clone is expanded.

>TRBJ1-2|TRBV5-1|14|NA|NA
TGCGCCAGCAGCTCGGGCCTCGAGGGATATGGCTACACCTTC
CASSSGLEGYGYTF
>TRBJ2-1|TRBV5-1|11|NA|few
TGCGCCAGCAGGGCTGAGTCTGGGCAGTTCTTC
CASRAESGQFF
>TRBJ2-7|TRBV19|13|NA|few
TGTGCCAGTAGCGAACAGGGCAACTACGAGCAGTACTTC
CASSEQGNYEQYF
>TRBJ2-3|TRBV28|15|NA|NA
TGTGCCAGCAGTTTACCCTCGGGGACTGGGGATACGCAGTATTTT
CASSLPSGTGDTQYF
>TRBJ2-3|TRBV2|13|NA|few
TGTGCCAGCAGACCTCAGCCAACAGATACGCAGTATTTT
CASRPQPTDTQYF
>TRBJ1-3|TRBV5-1|15|NA|few
TGCGCCAGCAGCTTGTCCGGGGGCACTGGAAACACCATATATTTT
CASSLSGGTGNTIYF
>TRBJ2-3|TRBV5-1|14|NA|few
TGCGCCAGCAGCCGGACTCTAAGCACAGATACGCAGTATTTT
CASSRTLSTDTQYF
>TRBJ2-3|TRBV4-3|16|TRBD1|few
TGCGCCAGCAGCCAAGGACAGGGGGCGCGAGCAGATACGCAGTATTTT
CASSQGQGARADTQYF
>TRBJ2-7|TRBV5-4|10|NA|NA
TGTGCCAGCAGCTTGTTCAGATACCACTTC
CASSLFRYHF
>TRBJ2-2|TRBV2|14|NA|NA
TGTGCCAGCCTCCTGGAGGGGGACACCGGGGAGCTGTTTTTT
CASLLEGDTGELFF
>TRBJ2-3|TRBV5-4|16|TRBD2|NA
TGTGCCAGTTATTTTAATAGCGGGGGGAGGACAGATACGCAGTATTTT
CASYFNSGGRTDTQYF
>TRBJ1-2|TRBV5-8|14|NA|NA
TGTGCCAGCAGCCGTATACAGGGCGGCTATGGCTACACCTTC
CASSRIQGGYGYTF
>TRBJ2-7|TRBV9|14|TRBD1|few
TGTGCCAGCAGCGCCCGGGACAGCAGATACGAGCAGTACTTC
CASSARDSRYEQYF
>TRBJ2-5|TRBV11-2|15|TRBD2|few
TGTGCCAGCAGTTCTAGCGGGGGGTCTACAGAGACCCAGTACTTC
CASSSSGGSTETQYF
>TRBJ2-1|TRBV7-2|12|NA|few
TGTGCCAGCAGCTTATCCCAAAATGAGCAGTTCTTC
CASSLSQNEQFF
>TRBJ2-7|TRBV5-4|17|TRBD2|NA
TGTGCCAGCAGGATACAGCGGGGGGGCCCTAACTCCTACGAGCAGTACTTC
CASRIQRGGPNSYEQYF
>TRBJ1-1|TRBV5-1|13|NA|NA
TGCGCCAGCAGCTTTGGAATGAACACTGAAGCTTTCTTT
CASSFGMNTEAFF
>TRBJ2-6|TRBV18|17|TRBD1|NA
TGTGCCAGCTCACCACAGGGGGCTACCTCTGGGGCCAACGTCCTGACTTTC
CASSPQGATSGANVLTF
>TRBJ2-5|TRBV10-1|13|NA|NA
TGCGCCAGCAGTGAAGGCTTCCAAGAGACCCAGTACTTC
CASSEGFQETQYF
>TRBJ2-1|TRBV29-1|13|TRBD1|NA
TGCAGCGTCAAGGACAGGGCCCTCAATGAGCAGTTCTTC
CSVKDRALNEQFF
>TRBJ2-3|TRBV7-2|14|TRBD2|NA
TGTGCCAGCAGCTGGCAGCGGGGGACAGATACGCAGTATTTT
CASSWQRGTDTQYF
>TRBJ2-6|TRBV2|17|TRBD2|NA
TGTGCCAGCAGTCTCGATAGCGGGAGCCCTGGGGCCAACGTCCTGACTTTC
CASSLDSGSPGANVLTF
>TRBJ2-3|TRBV28|15|NA|NA
TGTGCCAGCAGTTTACCGGCGACAGTCACAGATACGCAGTATTTT
CASSLPATVTDTQYF
>TRBJ1-1|TRBV6-5|16|TRBD1|NA
TGTGCCAGCAGTTACTCGACAGGGGCCATGAACACTGAAGCTTTCTTT
CASSYSTGAMNTEAFF
>TRBJ1-1|TRBV2|14|NA|NA
TGTGCCAGCAATCTGGCAGAGCGGAACACTGAAGCTTTCTTT
CASNLAERNTEAFF
>TRBJ2-3|TRBV7-2|13|NA|NA
TGTGCCAGCAGTTTTGCAGGGGCAGATACGCAGTATTTT
CASSFAGADTQYF
>TRBJ2-1|TRBV6-5|16|NA|NA
TGTGCCAGCAGTTACTCGAAGGGGTTGGGGGCCAATGAGCAGTTCTTC
CASSYSKGLGANEQFF
>TRBJ2-5|TRBV30|16|NA|NA
TGTGCCTGGAGCCAAAAATGGGGGCCTGCCCAAGAGACCCAGTACTTC
CAWSQKWGPAQETQYF
>TRBJ2-3|TRBV9|14|TRBD2|once
TGTGCCAACAGCGTACGACTAGCGGCAGATACGCAGTATTTT
CANSVRLAADTQYF
>TRBJ1-2|TRBV5-4|15|NA|NA
TGTGCCAGCAGCTTGGCCTTGCGAGCTAACTATGGCTACACCTTC
CASSLALRANYGYTF
>TRBJ2-3|TRBV7-8|12|NA|few
TGTGCCAGCAGCCCAGGGGGGGGCCAAATCGTTTTT
CASSPGGGQIVF
>TRBJ1-4|TRBV7-2|14|NA|NA
TGTGCCAGCAGCCTCGGGAGCGCGAATGAAAAACTGTTTTTT
CASSLGSANEKLFF
>TRBJ2-2|TRBV5-5|15|TRBD1|few
TGTGCCAGCAGCTTGCGACAGGGGATGACCGGGGAGCTGTTTTTT
CASSLRQGMTGELFF
>TRBJ2-2|TRBV7-8|12|NA|NA
TGTGCCAGCAGCCAGAGCACCAGGGAGCTGTTTTTT
CASSQSTRELFF
>TRBJ2-7|TRBV28|15|TRBD1|NA
TGTGCCAGCAGTGTAGAACAGGGGGCTGGGGACGAGCAGTACTTC
CASSVEQGAGDEQYF
>TRBJ2-3|TRBV19|16|TRBD1|NA
TGTGCCACCACATTGTCGGGGACAGGGATCACAGATACGCAGTATTTT
CATTLSGTGITDTQYF
>TRBJ2-3|TRBV9|15|TRBD2|few
TGTGCCAGCAGCCCGGTCGGACTAGCGGGGGCGACGCAGTATTTT
CASSPVGLAGATQYF
>TRBJ2-5|TRBV5-1|15|NA|NA
TGCGCCAGCAGCTTGGGACCGGGACTGCAAGACACCCAGTACTTC
CASSLGPGLQDTQYF
>TRBJ2-1|TRBV5-4|14|NA|many
TGTGCCAGCAGCACCGCGAAGAGGGACAATGAGCAGTTCTTC
CASSTAKRDNEQFF
>TRBJ2-7|TRBV7-9|14|NA|NA
TGTGCCAGCAGCTTAGGCGCGGGGATCAACGAGCAGTACTTC
CASSLGAGINEQYF
>TRBJ2-1|TRBV7-2|15|TRBD1|NA
TGTGCCAGCAGCGCCCCGGACAGGACCTACAATGAGCAGTTCTTC
CASSAPDRTYNEQFF
>TRBJ2-5|TRBV6-6|15|TRBD2|few
TGTGCCAGCAGATTAGCGGGGGCTTCCCAAGAGACCCAGTACTTC
CASRLAGASQETQYF
>TRBJ1-2|TRBV5-4|16|NA|NA
TGTGCCAGCAGCTTCAAACAGGGTCGTTCGTCCTATGGCTACACCTTC
CASSFKQGRSSYGYTF
>TRBJ2-1|TRBV7-8|16|TRBD1|NA
TGTGCCAGCAGCACACGACAGGGGGCAATCTACAATGAGCAGTTCTTC
CASSTRQGAIYNEQFF
>TRBJ1-2|TRBV19|16|NA|NA
TGTGCCAGTAGTATTCTAAGGGGGGCGCGTAACTATGGCTACACCTTC
CASSILRGARNYGYTF
>TRBJ1-2|TRBV11-2|14|NA|NA
TGTGCCAGCAGCTTAGGGGTTGGCAGGGCTGGCTACACCTTC
CASSLGVGRAGYTF
>TRBJ1-6|TRBV5-1|16|TRBD1|few
TGCGCCAGCAGCTTGGAAGTCCGGACAGGGAATTCACCCCTCCACTTT
CASSLEVRTGNSPLHF
>TRBJ2-5|TRBV25-1|15|NA|NA
TGTGCCAGCAGTGAATGGGGCGCAGGGGGGCAGACCCAGTACTTC
CASSEWGAGGQTQYF
>TRBJ2-2|TRBV2|16|NA|few
TGTGCCAGCAGTGGGCGGGCTAGCGCAACCGCGGGGGAGCTGTTTTTT
CASSGRASATAGELFF
>TRBJ1-2|TRBV4-3|16|NA|few
TGCGCCAGCAGCCAAGAAAGGGGTGCAGGAGACTATGGCTACACCTTC
CASSQERGAGDYGYTF
>TRBJ2-1|TRBV2|14|NA|NA
TGTGCCAGCACGGTACAGGGTAACTACAATGAGCAGTTCTTC
CASTVQGNYNEQFF
>TRBJ2-5|TRBV11-2|17|TRBD2|few
TGTGCCAGCAGCCCTCTGCTAGCGGGGGTCAGGGGAGAGACCCAGTACTTC
CASSPLLAGVRGETQYF
>TRBJ2-1|TRBV18|14|TRBD2|few
TGTGCCAGCTCAGCGACGGGACTAGCCGATGAGCAGTTCTTC
CASSATGLADEQFF
>TRBJ2-5|TRBV5-1|14|TRBD1|NA
TGCGCCAGCAGCGTGGGACAGGGGGAAGAGACCCAGTACTTC
CASSVGQGEETQYF
>TRBJ2-3|TRBV9|15|TRBD1|NA
TGTGCCAGCAGCCTCGGGACAGCTAGCACAGATACGCAGTATTTT
CASSLGTASTDTQYF